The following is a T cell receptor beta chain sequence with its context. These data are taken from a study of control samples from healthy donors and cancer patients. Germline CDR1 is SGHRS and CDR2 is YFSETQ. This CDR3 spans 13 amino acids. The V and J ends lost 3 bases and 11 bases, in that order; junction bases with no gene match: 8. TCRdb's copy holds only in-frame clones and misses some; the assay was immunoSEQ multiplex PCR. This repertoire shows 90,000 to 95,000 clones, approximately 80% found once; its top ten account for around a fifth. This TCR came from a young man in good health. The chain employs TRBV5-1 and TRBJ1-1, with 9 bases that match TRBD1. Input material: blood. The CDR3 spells CASSYHRGRGAFF. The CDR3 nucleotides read TGCGCCAGCAGCTACCACAGGGGGCGAGGGGCTTTCTTT.